The 8 T cell receptor beta chains listed next were all sequenced from one sample in a study of T cells in Graves' hyperthyroidism and ophthalmopathy (dated by TCRdb to about 2019). Library preparation was by multiplex PCR. The listed sequencing device is Illumina HiSeq 2000. The TCR beta CDR3 regions were amplified from RNA transcripts. A first-round RT-PCR of the TCR CDR3 used the HTBI primer set with the Qiagen OneStep RT-PCR kit. The public reads were quality trimmed at Q25 with fastp and then assembled into clones with MiXCR by TCRdb, keeping productive beta chains. Under each unique CDR3 protein, matching rows form one entry showing the most common genes and DNA. The sample table contains some 600,000 distinct CDR3 sequences; only one count was recorded for over 11% of them. The ten largest clones take up more than 4.5% of the sample. Sequencing was done on a sample of blood. These receptors came from a woman aged 25 to 39 with Graves' hyperthyroidism that later progressed to Graves' ophthalmopathy.

This clonotype has only a few counts. The chain has TRBV28 and TRBJ2-2; D might be TRBD2 (6 bases). CDR3 length: 15 amino acids. Per the germline V gene, CDR1 is MDHEN and CDR2 is SYDVKM. Trimming pared 6 bases from V and 2 bases from J, leaving 13 bases between. The CDR3 DNA reads as TGTGCCAGCAGCCCGGGACTCGAAAACACCGGGGAGCTGTTTTTT. It specifies CASSPGLENTGELFF.

This clonotype showed up many times. The chain joins TRBV14 to TRBJ2-7; tentatively, D is TRBD1 (6 bases). CDR3 length: 14 amino acids. V lost 1 base and J 3 bases, leaving 10 bases between the germline ends. The germline V gene encodes CDR1 SGHDN and CDR2 FVKESK. DNA of the CDR3: TGTGCCAGCAGCCAAGGGGACACCTACTACGAGCAGTACTTC. Translated: CASSQGDTYYEQYF.

Of note for this clonotype: A single base separates this from a much larger clone, so it may be a read error. The rearrangement joins TRBV11-3 to TRBJ1-4; 7 nucleotides agree with TRBD1. Germline CDR1 is SGHNT and CDR2 is YENEEA. The CDR3 loop spans 16 amino acids. CDR3 region: CASSLDRQGGNEKLLF. As DNA, the CDR3 is TGTGCCAGCAGCTTAGATCGACAGGGAGGAAATGAAAAACTGCTTTTT.

About this clonotype itself: A much larger clone lies one base from this, so it may be a read error. This sequence joins TRBV20-1 and TRBJ1-1; D is uncertain. The CDR3 loop spans 14 amino acids. The germline gives CDR1 DFQATT, CDR2 SNEGSKA (reference sequence). CDR3 in DNA: TGCAGTGCTTCGGACGCTAGGAGGAACAATGAAGCTTTCTTT. Encoded protein: CSASDARRNNEAFF.

This clonotype was observed at least ten times. The V gene is TRBV27, the J gene TRBJ2-2; D is uncertain. CDR1 is MNHEY and CDR2 is SMNVEV in the germline V gene (reference sequence). V lost 2 bases, J lost 0 bases, and 19 bases lay in between. This CDR3 has 19 amino acids. The CDR3 here is CASSLNGPHGVSNTGELFF. CDR3 DNA sequence: TGTGCCAGCAGTTTAAATGGTCCGCATGGAGTTTCGAACACCGGGGAGCTGTTTTTT.

The rearrangement joins TRBV24-1 to TRBJ1-6, with D tentatively TRBD1 (5 bases). Germline assignment: CDR1 KGHDR and CDR2 SFDVKD. Deletions cut 3 bases from V and 12 bases from J, with 11 bases between. The CDR3 runs 13 residues. CDR3 sequence (DNA): TGTGCCACCAGTGATACCGGGACCGAACCCCTCCACTTT. Amino acids: CATSDTGTEPLHF.

The CDR3 nucleotides read TGCGCCAGCAGCCCATCAGAATCAACTAATGAAAAACTGTTTTTT. Its protein is CASSPSESTNEKLFF. V usage is TRBV5-1 and J usage is TRBJ1-4; D gene unclear. The length of the CDR3 is 15 residues. Per germline, CDR1 SGHRS and CDR2 YFSETQ. The ends were cut back, 4 bases at V and 0 bases at J, with 10 bases in the middle.

Many counts were recorded for this clonotype. This chain links TRBV28 with TRBJ2-7; 16 positions agree with TRBD2. The V segment lost 7 bases and the J segment 3 bases; nucleotides outside the gene matches: 12. The CDR3 covers 18 residues. Germline V CDR1 and CDR2: MDHEN, SYDVKM. The CDR3 sequence is CASNLPGLAGGYYYEQYF. CDR3 DNA sequence: TGTGCCAGCAACTTGCCGGGACTAGCGGGAGGGTACTACTACGAGCAGTACTTC.